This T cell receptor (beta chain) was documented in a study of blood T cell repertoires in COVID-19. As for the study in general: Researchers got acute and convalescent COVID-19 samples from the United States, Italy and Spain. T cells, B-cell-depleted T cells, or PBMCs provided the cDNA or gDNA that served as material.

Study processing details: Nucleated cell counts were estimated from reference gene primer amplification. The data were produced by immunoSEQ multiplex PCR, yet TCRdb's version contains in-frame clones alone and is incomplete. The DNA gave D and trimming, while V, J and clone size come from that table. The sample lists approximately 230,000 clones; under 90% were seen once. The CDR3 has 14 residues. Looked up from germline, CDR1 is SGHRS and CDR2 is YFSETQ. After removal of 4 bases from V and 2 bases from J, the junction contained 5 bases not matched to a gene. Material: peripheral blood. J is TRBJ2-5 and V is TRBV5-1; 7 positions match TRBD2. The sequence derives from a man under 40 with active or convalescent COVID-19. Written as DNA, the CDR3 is TGCGCCAGCAGCCCCGGGGGGAGGCAAGAGACCCAGTACTTC. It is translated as CASSPGGRQETQYF.